The clone carrying this T cell receptor beta chain was counted only a few times. This sample is drawn from a study of blood T cell repertoires in COVID-19. Study summary: The analysed material was cDNA or gDNA that came from T cells, B-cell-depleted T cells, or PBMCs.

This CDR3 has 12 amino acids. Authors' methods: It was from reference gene primer amplification that nucleated cell counts were estimated. Generated by immunoSEQ multiplex PCR, the TCRdb table keeps only in-frame clones and is missing some. V and J calls and clone size come straight from that table; D and trimming were deduced from the DNA. Of roughly 100,000 clones in the sample, around 81% were seen once. The sequencing sample was made of peripheral blood. The chain links TRBV21-1 to TRBJ2-7; TRBD2, the table's D call, lacks a check against the DNA. TRBV21-1 corresponds to a pseudogene. This clonotype was obtained from a woman in her 70s with acute or convalescent COVID-19. CDR3 nucleotides: TGTGCCGGCACCTGCGGGGCCTACGAGCAGTACTTC. Translating it yields CAGTCGAYEQYF.